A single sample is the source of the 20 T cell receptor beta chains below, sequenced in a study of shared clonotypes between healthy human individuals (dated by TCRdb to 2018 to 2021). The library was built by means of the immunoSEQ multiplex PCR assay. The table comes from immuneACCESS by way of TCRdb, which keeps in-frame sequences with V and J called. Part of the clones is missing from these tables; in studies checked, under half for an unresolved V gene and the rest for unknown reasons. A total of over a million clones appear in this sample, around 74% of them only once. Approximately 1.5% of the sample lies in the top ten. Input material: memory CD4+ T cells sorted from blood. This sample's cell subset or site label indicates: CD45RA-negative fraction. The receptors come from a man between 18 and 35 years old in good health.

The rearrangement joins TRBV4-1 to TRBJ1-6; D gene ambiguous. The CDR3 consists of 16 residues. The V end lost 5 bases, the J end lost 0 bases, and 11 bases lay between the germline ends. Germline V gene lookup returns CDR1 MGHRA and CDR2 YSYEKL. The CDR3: CASSSQPSSYNSPLHF. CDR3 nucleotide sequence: TGCGCCAGCAGCTCCCAGCCGAGCTCCTATAATTCACCCCTCCACTTT.

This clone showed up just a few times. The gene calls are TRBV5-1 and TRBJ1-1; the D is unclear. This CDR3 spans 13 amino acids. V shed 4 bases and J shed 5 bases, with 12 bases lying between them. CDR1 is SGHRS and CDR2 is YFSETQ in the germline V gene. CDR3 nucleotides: TGCGCCAGCAGCCGGACCCAAGGAACTGAAGCTTTCTTT. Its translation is CASSRTQGTEAFF.

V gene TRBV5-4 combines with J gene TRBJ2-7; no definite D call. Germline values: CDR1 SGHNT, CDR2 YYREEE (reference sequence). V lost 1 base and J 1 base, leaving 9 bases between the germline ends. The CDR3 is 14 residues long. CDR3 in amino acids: CASSLFGGSYEQYF. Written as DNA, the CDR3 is TGTGCCAGCAGCTTGTTCGGCGGTTCCTACGAGCAGTACTTC. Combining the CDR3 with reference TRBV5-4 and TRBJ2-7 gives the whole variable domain ETGVTQSPTHLIKTRGQQVTLRCSSQSGHNTVSWYQQALGQGPQFIFQYYREEENGRGNFPPRFSGLQFPNYSSELNVNALELDDSALYLCASSLFGGSYEQYFGPGTRLTVT.

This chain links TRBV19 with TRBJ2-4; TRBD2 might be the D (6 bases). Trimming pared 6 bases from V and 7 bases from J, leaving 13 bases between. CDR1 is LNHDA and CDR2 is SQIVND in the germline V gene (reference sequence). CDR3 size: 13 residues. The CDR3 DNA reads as TGTGCCAGTAGCTTCGACCGGGGGAACATTCAGTACTTC. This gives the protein CASSFDRGNIQYF.

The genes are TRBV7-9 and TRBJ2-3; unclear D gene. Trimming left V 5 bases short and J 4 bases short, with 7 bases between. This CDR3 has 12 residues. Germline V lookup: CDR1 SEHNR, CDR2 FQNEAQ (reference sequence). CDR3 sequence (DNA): TGTGCCAGCAGCCCCAGCTCAGATACGCAGTATTTT. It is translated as CASSPSSDTQYF.

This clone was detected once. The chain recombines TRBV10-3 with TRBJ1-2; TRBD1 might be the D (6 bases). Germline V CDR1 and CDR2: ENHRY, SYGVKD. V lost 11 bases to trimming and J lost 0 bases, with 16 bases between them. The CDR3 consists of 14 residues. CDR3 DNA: TGTGCCTCACTCGGGGGGGGCCCTAACTATGGCTACACCTTC. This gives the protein CASLGGGPNYGYTF.

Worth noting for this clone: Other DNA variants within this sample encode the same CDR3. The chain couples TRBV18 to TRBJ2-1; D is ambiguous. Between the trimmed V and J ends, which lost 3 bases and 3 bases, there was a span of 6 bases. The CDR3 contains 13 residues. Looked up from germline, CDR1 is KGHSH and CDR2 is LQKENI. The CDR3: CASSPSVYNEQFF. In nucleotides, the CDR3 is TGTGCCAGCTCACCTTCGGTCTACAATGAGCAGTTCTTC.

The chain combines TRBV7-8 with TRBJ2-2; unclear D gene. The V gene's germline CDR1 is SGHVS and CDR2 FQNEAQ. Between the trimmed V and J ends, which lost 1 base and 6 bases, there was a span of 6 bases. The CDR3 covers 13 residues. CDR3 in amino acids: CASSLDLSGELFF. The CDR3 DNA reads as TGTGCCAGCAGCTTAGATCTGTCCGGGGAGCTGTTTTTT.

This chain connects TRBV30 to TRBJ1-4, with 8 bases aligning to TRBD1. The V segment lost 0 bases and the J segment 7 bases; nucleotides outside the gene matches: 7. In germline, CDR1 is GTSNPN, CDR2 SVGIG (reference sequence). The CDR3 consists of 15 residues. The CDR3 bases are TGTGCCTGGAGTGTAAACAGGGGGATGGGTGAAAAACTGTTTTTT. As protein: CAWSVNRGMGEKLFF. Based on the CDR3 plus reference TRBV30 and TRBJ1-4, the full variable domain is SQTIHQWPATLVQPVGSPLSLECTVEGTSNPNLYWYRQAAGRGLQLLFYSVGIGQISSEVPQNLSASRPQDRQFILSSKKLLLSDSGFYLCAWSVNRGMGEKLFFGSGTQLSVL.

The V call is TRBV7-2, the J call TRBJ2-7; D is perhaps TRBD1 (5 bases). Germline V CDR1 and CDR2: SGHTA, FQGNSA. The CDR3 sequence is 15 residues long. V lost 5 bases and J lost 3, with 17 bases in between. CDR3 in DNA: TGTGCCAGCAGCCCCAGGGCCCTACAAATCTACGAGCAGTACTTC. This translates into CASSPRALQIYEQYF.

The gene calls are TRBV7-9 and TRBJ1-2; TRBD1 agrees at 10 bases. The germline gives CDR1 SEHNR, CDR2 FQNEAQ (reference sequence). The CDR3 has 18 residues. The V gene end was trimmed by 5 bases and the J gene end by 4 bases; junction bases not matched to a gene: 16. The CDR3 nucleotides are TGTGCCAGCAGCATCCTTGGGGGGACAGGGGTAGGAGGCTATGGCTACACCTTC. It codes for CASSILGGTGVGGYGYTF. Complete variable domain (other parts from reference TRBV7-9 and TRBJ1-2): DTGVSQNPRHKITKRGQNVTFRCDPISEHNRLYWYRQTLGQGPEFLTYFQNEAQLEKSRLLSDRFSAERPKGSFSTLEIQRTEQGDSAMYLCASSILGGTGVGGYGYTFGSGTRLTVV.

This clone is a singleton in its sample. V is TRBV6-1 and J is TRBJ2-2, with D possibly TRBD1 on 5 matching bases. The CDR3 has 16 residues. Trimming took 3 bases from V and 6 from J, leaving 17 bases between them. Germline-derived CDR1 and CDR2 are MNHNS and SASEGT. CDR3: CASSDRDRSSSGELFF. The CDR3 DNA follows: TGTGCCAGCAGTGACAGGGATCGTTCTTCGTCCGGGGAGCTGTTTTTT.

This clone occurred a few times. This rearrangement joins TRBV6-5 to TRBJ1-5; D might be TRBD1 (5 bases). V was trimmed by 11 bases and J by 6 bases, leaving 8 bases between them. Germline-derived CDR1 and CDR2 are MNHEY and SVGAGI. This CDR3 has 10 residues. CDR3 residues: CASGFQPQHF. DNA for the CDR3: TGTGCCTCAGGGTTTCAGCCCCAGCATTTT.

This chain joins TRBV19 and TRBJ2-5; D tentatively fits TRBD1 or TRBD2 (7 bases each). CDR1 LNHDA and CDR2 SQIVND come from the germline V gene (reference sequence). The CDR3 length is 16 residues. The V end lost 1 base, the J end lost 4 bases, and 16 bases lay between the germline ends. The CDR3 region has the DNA TGTGCCAGTAGTATAGGTTCAGGGGGGGGAACAGAGACCCAGTACTTC. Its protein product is CASSIGSGGGTETQYF.

The CDR3 is CASSLRWDSPLHF. CDR3 in DNA: TGTGCCAGCAGCTTAAGGTGGGATTCACCCCTCCACTTT. The chain employs TRBV7-3 and TRBJ1-6; D is unresolved. This CDR3 contains 13 residues. Per germline, CDR1 SGHTA and CDR2 FQGTGA. The germline V and J ends were trimmed by 1 base and 8 bases, with 6 bases remaining between them.

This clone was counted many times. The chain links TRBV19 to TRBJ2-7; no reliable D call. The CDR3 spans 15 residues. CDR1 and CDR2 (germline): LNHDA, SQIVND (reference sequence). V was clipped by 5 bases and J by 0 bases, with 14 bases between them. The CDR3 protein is CASSPRQAGSYEQYF. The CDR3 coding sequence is TGTGCCAGTAGTCCTCGGCAGGCTGGCTCCTACGAGCAGTACTTC.

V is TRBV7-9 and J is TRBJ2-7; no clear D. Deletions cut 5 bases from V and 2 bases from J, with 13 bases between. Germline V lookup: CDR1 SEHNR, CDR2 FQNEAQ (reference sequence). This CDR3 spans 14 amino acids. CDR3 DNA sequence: TGTGCCAGCAGCCCTGTAGTGGGAACCTACGAGCAGTACTTC. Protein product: CASSPVVGTYEQYF.

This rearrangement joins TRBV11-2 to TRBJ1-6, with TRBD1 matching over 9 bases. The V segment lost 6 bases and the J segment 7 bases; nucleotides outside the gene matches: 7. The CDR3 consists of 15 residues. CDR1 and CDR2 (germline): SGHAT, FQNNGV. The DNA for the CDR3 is TGTGCCAGCAGGGGACAGGGTCGTAACAATTCACCCCTCCACTTT. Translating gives CASRGQGRNNSPLHF.

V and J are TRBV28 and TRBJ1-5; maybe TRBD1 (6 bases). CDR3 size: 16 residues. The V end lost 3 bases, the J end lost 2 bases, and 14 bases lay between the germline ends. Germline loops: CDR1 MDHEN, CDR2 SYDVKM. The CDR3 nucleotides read TGTGCCAGCAGTTTCGTAGGGACATTTGGCAATCAGCCCCAGCATTTT. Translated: CASSFVGTFGNQPQHF. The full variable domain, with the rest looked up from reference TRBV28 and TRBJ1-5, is DVKVTQSSRYLVKRTGEKVFLECVQDMDHENMFWYRQDPGLGLRLIYFSYDVKMKEKGDIPEGYSVSREKKERFSLILESASTNQTSMYLCASSFVGTFGNQPQHFGDGTRLSIL.

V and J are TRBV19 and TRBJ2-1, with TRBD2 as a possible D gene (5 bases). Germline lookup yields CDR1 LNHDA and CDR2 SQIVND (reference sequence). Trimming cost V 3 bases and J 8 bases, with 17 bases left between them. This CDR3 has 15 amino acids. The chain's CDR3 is CASSMLASGGHEQFF. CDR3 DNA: TGTGCCAGTAGTATGTTGGCCAGCGGCGGTCATGAGCAGTTCTTC.